This T cell receptor beta chain was identified during a study of T-cell reconstitution after alpha-beta-depleted transplantation in children. This clonotype came up a few times. There are 15 residues in the CDR3. V lost 6 bases, J lost 1 base, and 15 bases lay in between. Library preparation (for TCRbeta) was performed with unique molecular identifiers. TCRdb passed the PCR reads through MiXCR, listing each CDR3 protein once. The data contain hundreds of thousands of distinct CDR3 sequences, nearly 10% of them singletons. This sequence was found in a human donor who donated a stem cell graft to a child with SCID. Sequenced material: PBMCs from the stem cell graft donor, taken from the stem cell graft. This chain connects TRBV12-3 or TRBV12-4 to TRBJ1-2, with D possibly matching TRBD1 (6 bases). The CDR3 DNA follows: TGTGCCAGCAGCTACCCCGGGACAAGTAACTATGGCTACACCTTC. It is translated as CASSYPGTSNYGYTF.